The rows below give T cell receptor beta chains drawn from one sample of a study of Tregs in tolerant kidney transplant recipients. Produced via immunoSEQ multiplex PCR; TCRdb's table is partial and in-frame only. Altogether 65,000 to 85,000 clones are present, 75% to 95% being singletons, with the ten largest covering 1.5% to 2%. Sequenced here: CD4+ T cells from blood (PBMCs), sampled 24 months after the transplant. Every receptor here comes from a human patient who received a combined kidney and bone marrow transplant. Some T cells may be provided by the graft donor. CDR3s include the opening cysteine and the closing phenylalanine or tryptophan. A D gene is named only where the DNA matches it firmly. Expanded clones are given a class, and other clones once, few, many or no size at all.

D: -
size: -
J: TRBJ2-7
V: TRBV11-2
DNA: TGTGCCAGCAGCTTACTCGCAGGGGTATACGAGCAGTACTTC
CDR3: CASSLLAGVYEQYF

D: -
size: few
J: TRBJ2-3
V: TRBV10-3
DNA: TGTGCCTCAGAGGGATCTAGCACAGATACGCAGTATTTT
CDR3: CASEGSSTDTQYF

D: -
size: few
J: TRBJ2-2
V: TRBV5-4
DNA: TGTGCCAGCAGCTCCGAGGTAGCGAACACCGGGGAGCTGTTTTTT
CDR3: CASSSEVANTGELFF

D: -
size: -
J: TRBJ1-4
V: TRBV4-2
DNA: TGTGCCAGCAATCCAAGGGGCCGGGACAAAAATGAAAAACTGTTTTTT
CDR3: CASNPRGRDKNEKLFF

D: TRBD2
size: -
J: TRBJ2-1
V: TRBV7-3
DNA: TGTGCCAGCAGCTTAACTCGCTCTAGCGGCCACAATGAGCAGTTCTTC
CDR3: CASSLTRSSGHNEQFF

D: -
size: -
J: TRBJ2-5
V: TRBV6-5
DNA: TGTGCCAGCAGTTACGCGGAGACCCAGTACTTC
CDR3: CASSYAETQYF

D: TRBD2
size: -
J: TRBJ2-3
V: TRBV7-6
DNA: TGTGCCAGCAGCTCGCGGGGGGGGAGCACAGATACGCAGTATTTT
CDR3: CASSSRGGSTDTQYF

D: TRBD1
size: once
J: TRBJ2-3
V: TRBV5-1
DNA: TGCGCCAGCAGCTTCGGGCAGGGGGCTTTAACAGATACGCAGTATTTT
CDR3: CASSFGQGALTDTQYF

D: TRBD2
size: once
J: TRBJ2-5
V: TRBV18
DNA: TGTGCCAGCTCACCAGGACTAGCGGGGGGGCCACCAGAGACCCAGTACTTC
CDR3: CASSPGLAGGPPETQYF

D: -
size: -
J: TRBJ1-1
V: TRBV6-5
DNA: TGTGCCAGCAGCTCCGACAGAAGGGGCACTGAAGCTTTCTTT
CDR3: CASSSDRRGTEAFF